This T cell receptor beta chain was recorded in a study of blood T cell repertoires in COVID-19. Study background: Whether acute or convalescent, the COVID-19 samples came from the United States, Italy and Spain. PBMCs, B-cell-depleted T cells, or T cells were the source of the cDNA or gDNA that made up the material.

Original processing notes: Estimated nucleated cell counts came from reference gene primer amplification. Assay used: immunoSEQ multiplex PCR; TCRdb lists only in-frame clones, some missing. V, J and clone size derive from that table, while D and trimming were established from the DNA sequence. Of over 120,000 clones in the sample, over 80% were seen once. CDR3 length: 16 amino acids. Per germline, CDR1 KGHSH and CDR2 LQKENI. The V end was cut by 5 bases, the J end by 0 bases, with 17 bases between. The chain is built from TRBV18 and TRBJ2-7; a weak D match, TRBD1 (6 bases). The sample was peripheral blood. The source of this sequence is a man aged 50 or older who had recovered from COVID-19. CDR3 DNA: TGTGCCAGCTCATTTAAACAGGGCCCTAGCTCCTACGAGCAGTACTTC. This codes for CASSFKQGPSSYEQYF.